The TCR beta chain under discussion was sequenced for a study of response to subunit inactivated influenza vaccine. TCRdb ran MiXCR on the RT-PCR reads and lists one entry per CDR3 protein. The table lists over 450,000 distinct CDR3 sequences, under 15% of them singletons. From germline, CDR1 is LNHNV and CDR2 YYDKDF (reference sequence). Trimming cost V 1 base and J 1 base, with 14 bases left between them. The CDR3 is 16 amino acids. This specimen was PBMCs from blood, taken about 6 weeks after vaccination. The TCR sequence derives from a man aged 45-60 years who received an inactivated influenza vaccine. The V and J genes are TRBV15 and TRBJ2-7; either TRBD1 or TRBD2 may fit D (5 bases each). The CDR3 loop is CATSRGRIGESYEQYF. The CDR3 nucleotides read TGTGCCACCAGCAGAGGCCGAATAGGGGAGTCCTACGAGCAGTACTTC.